A selection of T cell receptor beta chains follows, all from one sample in a study of T cell repertoires in cytomegalovirus infection. MiXCR was run by TCRdb on the reads, yielding one entry per CDR3 protein. The table has some 310,000 distinct CDR3 sequences, 20% to 25% seen once. These receptors have no known antigen. Source: cultured PBMCs, taken from culture after CMV antigen stimulation. These receptors came from a human donor in good health (CMV status not recorded). Some clones in this sample may be carry-over from other donors' samples. CDR3s include the opening cysteine and the closing phenylalanine or tryptophan. A D gene is named only where the DNA matches it firmly. Some rows mark clone size as missing; the rest say once, few, many or name a class of expanded clone.

d_gene,abundance,v_gene,j_gene,CDR3aa,CDR3nt
-,-,TRBV19,TRBJ1-1,CASSIVGETEAFF,TGTGCCAGTAGTATAGTTGGGGAGACTGAAGCTTTCTTT
-,few,TRBV7-9,TRBJ1-1,CASSPLGVEAFF,TGTGCCAGCAGTCCCCTCGGGGTTGAAGCTTTCTTT
-,few,TRBV7-2,TRBJ1-6,CASSLNPPAGTMGSPLHF,TGTGCCAGCAGCTTAAACCCCCCGGCAGGGACGATGGGTTCACCCCTCCACTTT
-,many,TRBV7-2,TRBJ1-1,CASSLHMNTEAFF,TGTGCCAGCAGCTTACACATGAACACTGAAGCTTTCTTT
-,few,TRBV11-3,TRBJ2-3,CASSPGVLESTDTQYF,TGTGCCAGCAGCCCCGGAGTGTTGGAAAGCACAGATACGCAGTATTTT
-,many,TRBV7-8,TRBJ2-1,CASSLAPQVYNEQFF,TGTGCCAGCAGCTTAGCACCGCAGGTCTACAATGAGCAGTTCTTC
-,-,TRBV12-3/TRBV12-4,TRBJ1-1,CASSFSTGKNTEAFF,TGTGCCAGCAGTTTCTCCACAGGGAAGAACACTGAAGCTTTCTTT
-,few,TRBV7-6,TRBJ2-1,CASSSLGREQFF,TGTGCCAGCAGCTCATTGGGGCGAGAGCAGTTCTTC
TRBD1,many,TRBV5-6,TRBJ1-2,CASSLDTGTGSHMNYGYTF,TGTGCCAGCAGCTTGGATACCGGGACAGGGTCCCATATGAACTACGGCTACACCTTC
TRBD2,-,TRBV7-6,TRBJ2-5,CASSTRTSGIFETQYF,TGTGCCAGCAGCACCCGGACTAGCGGGATTTTTGAGACCCAGTACTTC
TRBD2,-,TRBV19,TRBJ2-6,CASIGGYAGANVLTF,TGTGCCAGTATCGGGGGGTACGCTGGGGCCAACGTCCTGACTTTC
-,few,TRBV27,TRBJ1-5,CASSSLYPDIYQPQHF,TGTGCCAGCAGTTCCCTTTACCCGGACATTTATCAGCCCCAGCATTTT
-,-,TRBV15,TRBJ1-1,CATSRDALLNTEAFF,TGTGCCACCAGCAGAGACGCTCTCCTTAACACTGAAGCTTTCTTT
-,many,TRBV9,TRBJ2-3,CASSVSNSRADTQYF,TGTGCCAGCAGCGTAAGCAATTCCCGGGCAGATACGCAGTATTTT
TRBD1,-,TRBV19,TRBJ2-2,CVSSSGTGVYTGELFF,TGTGTCAGTAGCAGCGGGACAGGGGTCTACACCGGGGAGCTGTTTTTT
-,few,TRBV7-9,TRBJ1-1,CASSLPGATEAFF,TGTGCCAGCAGCTTACCAGGGGCGACTGAAGCTTTCTTT
TRBD2,few,TRBV11-2,TRBJ2-3,CASSFRGRGSTDTQYF,TGTGCCAGCAGCTTTCGAGGGAGGGGAAGCACAGATACGCAGTATTTT
TRBD1,-,TRBV6-6,TRBJ1-4,CASSLLRGSTNEKLFF,TGTGCCAGCAGTTTGCTCAGGGGGTCAACTAATGAAAAACTGTTTTTT
TRBD2,many,TRBV12-3/TRBV12-4,TRBJ2-1,CASTPGGGRANEQFF,TGTGCCAGCACTCCTGGGGGCGGGAGGGCCAATGAGCAGTTCTTC
-,few,TRBV13,TRBJ2-5,CASSLVYETQYF,TGTGCCAGCAGCTTAGTTTATGAGACCCAGTACTTC
TRBD2,-,TRBV7-9,TRBJ2-7,CATTSGRAGSYEQYF,TGTGCTACGACTAGCGGGAGGGCCGGATCCTACGAGCAGTACTTC
-,many,TRBV7-2,TRBJ1-2,CASSPPQVSGYTF,TGTGCCAGCAGCCCACCGCAAGTGTCTGGCTACACCTTC
TRBD1,-,TRBV24-1,TRBJ2-3,CATGRTGGTDTQYF,TGTGCCACCGGTAGGACAGGGGGGACAGATACGCAGTATTTT
-,few,TRBV7-2,TRBJ2-1,CASSLDLGQVHNEQFF,TGTGCCAGCAGCTTAGATCTGGGTCAGGTGCACAATGAGCAGTTCTTC
-,-,TRBV27,TRBJ2-2,CASTSNSLVRELLTGELFF,TGTGCCAGCACTAGCAACTCCCTAGTGAGGGAGCTGTTAACCGGGGAGCTGTTTTTT
TRBD2,few,TRBV20-1,TRBJ2-7,CSASRTSAGSYEQYF,TGCAGTGCGTCGCGAACTAGCGCTGGTTCCTACGAGCAGTACTTC
-,-,TRBV6-1,TRBJ2-1,CASSEPIKAFF,TGTGCCAGCAGTGAACCAATAAAGGCGTTCTTC
TRBD1,many,TRBV15,TRBJ1-4,CATSRGGTAGEKLFF,TGTGCCACCAGCAGAGGCGGGACAGCGGGTGAAAAACTGTTTTTT
-,many,TRBV7-2,TRBJ1-5,CASSLDPNQPQHF,TGTGCCAGCAGCTTAGACCCAAATCAGCCCCAGCATTTT
-,many,TRBV7-2,TRBJ2-4,CASSSVKNIQYF,TGTGCCAGCAGCTCCGTCAAAAACATTCAGTACTTC
TRBD1,few,TRBV19,TRBJ2-6,CASIFAGGSGANVLTF,TGTGCCAGTATTTTCGCAGGGGGTTCCGGGGCCAACGTCCTGACTTTC
TRBD2,-,TRBV5-3,TRBJ2-1,CASSPPGGELNEQFF,TGTGCCAGCAGCCCGCCGGGGGGGGAGCTCAATGAGCAGTTCTTC